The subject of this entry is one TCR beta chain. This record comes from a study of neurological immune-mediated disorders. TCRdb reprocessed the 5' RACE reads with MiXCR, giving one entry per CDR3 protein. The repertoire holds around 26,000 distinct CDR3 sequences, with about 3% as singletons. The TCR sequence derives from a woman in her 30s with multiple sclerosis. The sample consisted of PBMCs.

CDR3 sequence: CASSLWKGAKEQYF. CDR3 DNA: TGTGCCAGCAGCTTATGGAAGGGTGCCAAAGAGCAGTACTTC. The rearrangement uses TRBV7-2 and TRBJ2-7; D remains unclear. CDR3 length equals 14 residues. The ends were cut back, 2 bases at V and 7 bases at J, with 15 bases in the middle. Germline V CDR1 and CDR2: SGHTA, FQGNSA.